The rows below give T cell receptor beta chains drawn from one sample of a study of shared clonotypes between healthy human individuals. The protocol was immunoSEQ multiplex PCR, while the TCRdb copy is restricted to in-frame clones and leaves out a portion. Of some 1,100,000 clones listed, 78% were seen once; the top ten hold approximately 0.56%. The sequenced material came from memory CD4+ T cells from PBMCs. The receptors here all came from a man younger than 30 in good health. Some clones in this sample may be carry-over from other donors' samples. Each CDR3 is given with its conserved first and last residue. The D gene is left open where the match is weak. A clone size is listed for some rows: how often the clone was seen (once, few, many), or a class if it is expanded.

abundance: once
d_gene: -
v_gene: TRBV2
j_gene: TRBJ2-6
CDR3nt: TGTGCCAGCAGTGATTCCTCTGGGGCCAACGTCCTGACTTTC
CDR3aa: CASSDSSGANVLTF

abundance: -
d_gene: TRBD2
v_gene: TRBV5-1
j_gene: TRBJ2-3
CDR3nt: TGCGCCAGCAGCTTGGGGTCTGCGGGAGCCGGGGGTACGCAGTATTTT
CDR3aa: CASSLGSAGAGGTQYF

abundance: -
d_gene: TRBD1
v_gene: TRBV7-9
j_gene: TRBJ2-2
CDR3nt: TGTGCCAGCAGCTTATTCAAAGGACAGGGATCGACCGGGGAGCTGTTTTTT
CDR3aa: CASSLFKGQGSTGELFF

abundance: -
d_gene: -
v_gene: TRBV7-2
j_gene: TRBJ2-1
CDR3nt: TGTGCCAGCAGCTTAGCCGCCCTCCTACCAGGTAATGAGCAGTTCTTC
CDR3aa: CASSLAALLPGNEQFF

abundance: once
d_gene: TRBD1
v_gene: TRBV14
j_gene: TRBJ2-7
CDR3nt: TGTGCCAGCAGCCATACCACTTGGTACAGGGGGCAGGACGAGCAGTACTTC
CDR3aa: CASSHTTWYRGQDEQYF

abundance: -
d_gene: -
v_gene: TRBV7-3
j_gene: TRBJ2-2
CDR3nt: TGTGCCAGCAGCCCATCGCGACTCTCCGGCAACACCGGGGAGCTGTTTTTT
CDR3aa: CASSPSRLSGNTGELFF

abundance: -
d_gene: -
v_gene: TRBV19
j_gene: TRBJ2-1
CDR3nt: TGTGCCACCATGGGGGCAGGGGCGCGGAATGAGCAGTTCTTC
CDR3aa: CATMGAGARNEQFF

abundance: -
d_gene: TRBD1
v_gene: TRBV6-5
j_gene: TRBJ1-5
CDR3nt: TGTGCCAGCAGAACGACAGGGGATAGCAATCAGCCCCAGCATTTT
CDR3aa: CASRTTGDSNQPQHF

abundance: -
d_gene: TRBD1
v_gene: TRBV4-1
j_gene: TRBJ1-2
CDR3nt: TGCGCCAGCAGCCAAGAAGCAAGCAGGGGGCTCTATGGCTACACCTTC
CDR3aa: CASSQEASRGLYGYTF

abundance: -
d_gene: -
v_gene: TRBV7-2
j_gene: TRBJ1-1
CDR3nt: TGTGCCAGCAGCTTAGCAGGGACCGAAGCTTTCTTT
CDR3aa: CASSLAGTEAFF

abundance: once
d_gene: -
v_gene: TRBV9
j_gene: TRBJ2-3
CDR3nt: TGTGCCAGCAGCGCCGGTGGTTCGTGGGGGGATACGCAGTATTTT
CDR3aa: CASSAGGSWGDTQYF

abundance: -
d_gene: TRBD1
v_gene: TRBV28
j_gene: TRBJ1-2
CDR3nt: TGTGCCAGCAGTCAAAGACCAGGGGGAAGGCCCGGCTACACCTTC
CDR3aa: CASSQRPGGRPGYTF

abundance: -
d_gene: TRBD2
v_gene: TRBV30
j_gene: TRBJ2-2
CDR3nt: TGTGCCTGGAGTGTCGGGCGGACTAGCGGGAACGGCGGGGAGCTGTTTTTT
CDR3aa: CAWSVGRTSGNGGELFF

abundance: -
d_gene: -
v_gene: TRBV2
j_gene: TRBJ2-1
CDR3nt: TGTGCCAGCGGCCGGGGGACCCCGGAGCAGTTCTTC
CDR3aa: CASGRGTPEQFF

abundance: -
d_gene: -
v_gene: TRBV30
j_gene: TRBJ1-5
CDR3nt: TGTGCCTGGAGTGTAATATCCGGCAATCAGCCCCAGCATTTT
CDR3aa: CAWSVISGNQPQHF

abundance: -
d_gene: -
v_gene: TRBV28
j_gene: TRBJ2-7
CDR3nt: TGTGCCAGCATAGGACAGAATTCCTACGAGCAGTACTTC
CDR3aa: CASIGQNSYEQYF

abundance: -
d_gene: TRBD1
v_gene: TRBV7-9
j_gene: TRBJ2-5
CDR3nt: TGTGCCAGCAGCCTACACACCCTCGACAGGGAAAAACGAGAGACCCAGTACTTC
CDR3aa: CASSLHTLDREKRETQYF

abundance: -
d_gene: TRBD2
v_gene: TRBV30
j_gene: TRBJ2-1
CDR3nt: TGTGCCTGGAGAGGGACTAGCGGGTCTTTTTCCTACAATGAGCAGTTCTTC
CDR3aa: CAWRGTSGSFSYNEQFF

abundance: -
d_gene: -
v_gene: TRBV5-1
j_gene: TRBJ1-2
CDR3nt: TGCGCCAGCAGCCGCGAGGGCGGCGGCTACACCTTC
CDR3aa: CASSREGGGYTF

abundance: once
d_gene: -
v_gene: TRBV4-2
j_gene: TRBJ2-1
CDR3nt: TGTGCCAGCAGCCAAGCCGGGACACTAGATGAGCAGTTCTTC
CDR3aa: CASSQAGTLDEQFF

abundance: -
d_gene: -
v_gene: TRBV7-9
j_gene: TRBJ2-5
CDR3nt: TGTGCCAGCAGCTTAGGAATGTCCTCAGGGACGGAAGAGACCCAGTACTTC
CDR3aa: CASSLGMSSGTEETQYF

abundance: once
d_gene: -
v_gene: TRBV4-1
j_gene: TRBJ2-7
CDR3nt: TGCGCCAGCAGCCATGCCCTACAATATGCTACCTACGAGCAGTACTTC
CDR3aa: CASSHALQYATYEQYF

abundance: -
d_gene: -
v_gene: TRBV19
j_gene: TRBJ2-6
CDR3nt: TGTGCCAGTAGTATCCCCCAGGGGTTAGCATCTGGGGCCAACGTCCTGACTTTC
CDR3aa: CASSIPQGLASGANVLTF

abundance: -
d_gene: -
v_gene: TRBV28
j_gene: TRBJ1-1
CDR3nt: TGTGCCAGCAGTTTATTTTACTCTGAAGCTTTCTTT
CDR3aa: CASSLFYSEAFF

abundance: once
d_gene: -
v_gene: TRBV9
j_gene: TRBJ2-6
CDR3nt: TGTGCCAGCAGCGCCACGATCTCTGGGGCCAACGTCCTGACTTTC
CDR3aa: CASSATISGANVLTF

abundance: -
d_gene: -
v_gene: TRBV9
j_gene: TRBJ2-4
CDR3nt: TGTGCCAGCAGCGGAAGAAAGAGTCTAGCCAAAAACATTCAGTACTTC
CDR3aa: CASSGRKSLAKNIQYF

abundance: -
d_gene: -
v_gene: TRBV11-3
j_gene: TRBJ2-1
CDR3nt: TGTGCCAGCAGCTTACAACAGGGTAGCTACAATGAGCAGTTCTTC
CDR3aa: CASSLQQGSYNEQFF

abundance: -
d_gene: -
v_gene: TRBV5-1
j_gene: TRBJ2-7
CDR3nt: TGCGCCAGCAGCCCGAGAGGCGGGACAGCCTCTTACGAGCAGTACTTC
CDR3aa: CASSPRGGTASYEQYF

abundance: -
d_gene: -
v_gene: TRBV28
j_gene: TRBJ2-1
CDR3nt: TGTGCCAGCAGTTCCCCGGGACTCCACTACAATGAGCAGTTCTTC
CDR3aa: CASSSPGLHYNEQFF

abundance: -
d_gene: -
v_gene: TRBV7-3
j_gene: TRBJ2-6
CDR3nt: TGTGCCAGCCATTCCGGCTCTGGGGCCAACGTCCTGACTTTC
CDR3aa: CASHSGSGANVLTF

abundance: -
d_gene: TRBD1
v_gene: TRBV6-1
j_gene: TRBJ1-1
CDR3nt: TGTGCCAGCAGTGATCTAGCCGGGACAGGAACCGCTATGAACACTGAAGCTTTCTTT
CDR3aa: CASSDLAGTGTAMNTEAFF